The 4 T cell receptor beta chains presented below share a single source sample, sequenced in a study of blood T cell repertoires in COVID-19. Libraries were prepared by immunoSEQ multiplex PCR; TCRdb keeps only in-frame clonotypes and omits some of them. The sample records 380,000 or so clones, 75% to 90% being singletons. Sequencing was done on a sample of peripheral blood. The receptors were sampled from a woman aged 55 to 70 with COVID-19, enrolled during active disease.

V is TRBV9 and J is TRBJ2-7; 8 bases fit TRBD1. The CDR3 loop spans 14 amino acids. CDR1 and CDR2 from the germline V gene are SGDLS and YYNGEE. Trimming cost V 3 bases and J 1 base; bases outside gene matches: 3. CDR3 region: CASSEQGVSYEQYF. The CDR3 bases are TGTGCCAGCAGCGAACAGGGGGTTTCCTACGAGCAGTACTTC.

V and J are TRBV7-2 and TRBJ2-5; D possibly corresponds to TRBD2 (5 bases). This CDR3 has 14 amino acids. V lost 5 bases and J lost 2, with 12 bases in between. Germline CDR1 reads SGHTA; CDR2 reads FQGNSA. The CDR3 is CASSKSGVQETQYF. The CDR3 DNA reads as TGTGCCAGCAGCAAGAGCGGAGTACAAGAGACCCAGTACTTC.

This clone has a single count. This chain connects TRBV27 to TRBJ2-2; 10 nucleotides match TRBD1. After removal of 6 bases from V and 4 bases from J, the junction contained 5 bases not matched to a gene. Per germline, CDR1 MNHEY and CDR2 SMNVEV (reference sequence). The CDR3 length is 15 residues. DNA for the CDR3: TGTGCCAGCAGCCGACAGGGGGCGGGCACCGGGGAGCTGTTTTTT. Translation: CASSRQGAGTGELFF.

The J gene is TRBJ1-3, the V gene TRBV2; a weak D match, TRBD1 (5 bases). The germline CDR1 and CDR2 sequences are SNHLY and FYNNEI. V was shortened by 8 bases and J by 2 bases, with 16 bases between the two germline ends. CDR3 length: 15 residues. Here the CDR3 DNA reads TGTGCCAGCGGGGGGGAGGGAATAACTGGAAACACCATATATTTT. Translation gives CASGGEGITGNTIYF.